One and the same sample provided the 24 T cell receptor beta chains below, sequenced in a study of PD-L1 blockade in urothelial cancer. Specified time point: pretreatment peripheral blood. The method was immunoSEQ multiplex PCR; TCRdb's version includes in-frame clones alone and lacks a portion of them. Among about 130,000 clones listed, about four fifths were seen once. The sample here was PBMCs, taken around atezolizumab (anti-PD-L1) treatment. These receptors came from a man over 45 with urothelial cancer.

The rearrangement links TRBV7-2 to TRBJ2-7; 11 bases are shared with TRBD2. The V segment lost 5 bases and the J segment 5 bases; nucleotides outside the gene matches: 8. The CDR3 runs to 15 residues. In germline, CDR1 is SGHTA, CDR2 FQGNSA. The CDR3 spells CASSPLAGGGNEQYF. The CDR3 region has the DNA TGTGCCAGCAGCCCATTAGCGGGAGGGGGTAACGAGCAGTACTTC.

The chain carries TRBV27 and TRBJ1-2, with D tentatively TRBD1 (5 bases). Trimming removed 2 bases at V and 4 bases at J, with 11 bases between. Germline V lookup: CDR1 MNHEY, CDR2 SMNVEV (reference sequence). CDR3 length equals 14 residues. The CDR3 coding sequence is TGTGCCAGCAGTTTACGTGGAAGGGGCTATGGCTACACCTTC. Translated: CASSLRGRGYGYTF.

The rearrangement links TRBV18 to TRBJ1-5, with D unclear. There are 13 residues in the CDR3. Deletions cut 3 bases from V and 6 bases from J, with 9 bases between. CDR1 is KGHSH and CDR2 is LQKENI in the germline V gene. CDR3 coding DNA: TGTGCCAGCTCACCTTTAGGAGGTCAGCCCCAGCATTTT. Residues: CASSPLGGQPQHF.

The chain has TRBV6-1 and TRBJ1-5; possible D gene TRBD1, 6 bases. Germline V CDR1 and CDR2: MNHNS, SASEGT. V was clipped by 6 bases and J by 3 bases, with 9 bases between them. The CDR3 runs to 13 residues. The CDR3 coding sequence is TGTGCCAGCAGCGGACAGTTCAATCAGCCCCAGCATTTT. Protein sequence: CASSGQFNQPQHF.

The genes are TRBV18 and TRBJ2-7; 7 bases match TRBD1. Losses at the gene ends were 3 bases for V and 3 bases for J; bases not matched to a gene: 8. The germline V gene encodes CDR1 KGHSH and CDR2 LQKENI. This CDR3 is built from 15 residues. In DNA, the CDR3 is TGTGCCAGCTCACCGGCGAGGGGACAGCACTACGAGCAGTACTTC. Its translation: CASSPARGQHYEQYF.

V gene TRBV7-6 combines with J gene TRBJ2-5; tentatively, D is TRBD1 (6 bases). Trimming pared 7 bases from V and 7 bases from J, leaving 19 bases between. This CDR3 has 14 amino acids. Germline V CDR1 and CDR2: SGHVS, FNYEAQ. The CDR3 here is CASTSGDPRGTQYF. CDR3 DNA: TGTGCCAGCACCTCAGGGGATCCCCGGGGGACCCAGTACTTC.

This chain uses TRBV14 with TRBJ2-7; tentatively, D is TRBD1 (5 bases). CDR3 length: 12 amino acids. CDR1 is SGHDN, CDR2 FVKESK, per germline. Trimming took 2 bases from V and 11 from J, leaving 13 bases between them. The DNA of the CDR3 is TGTGCCAGCAGCCAACAACCAGGGAAGAAGTACTTC. Encoded protein: CASSQQPGKKYF.

This clone has more than one count but fewer than ten. This sequence joins TRBV6-5 and TRBJ1-1, with 11 bases aligning to TRBD1. The CDR3 is 15 residues long. The V and J ends lost 6 bases and 3 bases, in that order; junction bases with no gene match: 6. CDR1 is MNHEY, CDR2 SVGAGI, per germline. The CDR3 DNA reads TGTGCCAGCAGAGGACAGGGGGCGGGAGACACTGAAGCTTTCTTT. Protein sequence: CASRGQGAGDTEAFF.

This chain connects TRBV7-3 to TRBJ1-4; tentatively, D is TRBD1 (5 bases). The V gene lost 4 bases and the J gene lost 6 bases, with 18 bases spanning the gap. CDR1 and CDR2 from the germline V gene are SGHTA and FQGTGA. The CDR3 sequence is 16 residues long. The CDR3 bases are TGTGCCAGCAGCTCACCAGAACAGGAAAGAGATGAAAAACTGTTTTTT. Translation: CASSSPEQERDEKLFF.

This chain connects TRBV11-2 to TRBJ2-1; the D gene is possibly TRBD1 (6 bases). CDR3 length equals 13 residues. Per germline, CDR1 SGHAT and CDR2 FQNNGV. The V and J ends lost 0 bases and 9 bases respectively, with 9 bases between them. The CDR3 region is CASSLDIGGEQFF. Written as DNA, the CDR3 is TGTGCCAGCAGCTTAGATATAGGGGGTGAGCAGTTCTTC.

This chain links TRBV30 with TRBJ1-6; the D gene is possibly TRBD1 (5 bases). Per germline, CDR1 GTSNPN and CDR2 SVGIG (reference sequence). V dropped 5 bases and J dropped 13 bases, with 18 bases sitting between them. This CDR3 has 13 residues. The CDR3 here is CAWGDYSSSPLHF. CDR3 in DNA: TGTGCCTGGGGGGACTACTCGAGCAGTCCCCTCCACTTT.

The genes are TRBV2 and TRBJ2-2; no definite D call. The V end lost 6 bases, the J end lost 7 bases, and 6 bases lay between the germline ends. This CDR3 has 11 residues. Germline V gives CDR1 SNHLY, CDR2 FYNNEI. The CDR3 coding sequence is TGTGCCAGCAGCGCACTCGGGGAGCTGTTTTTT. Translation gives CASSALGELFF. Full variable domain (missing parts from reference TRBV2 and TRBJ2-2): EPEVTQTPSHQVTQMGQEVILRCVPISNHLYFYWYRQILGQKVEFLVSFYNNEISEKSEIFDDQFSVERPDGSNFTLKIRSTKLEDSAMYFCASSALGELFFGEGSRLTVL.

The chain recombines TRBV10-3 with TRBJ2-2, with a weak D call TRBD1 (5 bases). Trimming pared 4 bases from V and 5 bases from J, leaving 8 bases between. CDR3 length: 13 residues. The germline CDR1 and CDR2 sequences are ENHRY and SYGVKD. The DNA for the CDR3 is TGTGCCATCAGTGCCTCAGGGACCGGGGAGCTGTTTTTT. Protein: CAISASGTGELFF.

V and J are TRBV2 and TRBJ2-1, with D perhaps matching TRBD1 (7 bases). The ends were cut back, 8 bases at V and 0 bases at J, with 23 bases in the middle. The CDR3 spans 18 residues. The germline V gene encodes CDR1 SNHLY and CDR2 FYNNEI. The DNA for the CDR3 is TGTGCCAGCCGAGGGGACAGTCTAACCGGGAGCTCCTACAATGAGCAGTTCTTC. The encoded protein is CASRGDSLTGSSYNEQFF.

The rearrangement joins TRBV4-1 to TRBJ2-2, with no clear D. CDR1 and CDR2 from the germline V gene are MGHRA and YSYEKL. Trimming removed 0 bases at V and 7 bases at J, with 3 bases between. The CDR3 covers 12 residues. The CDR3 spells CASSQELGELFF. CDR3 sequence (DNA): TGCGCCAGCAGCCAAGAACTCGGGGAGCTGTTTTTT.

The V and J genes are TRBV7-9 and TRBJ2-7, with D possibly TRBD2 on 5 matching bases. Germline assignment: CDR1 SEHNR and CDR2 FQNEAQ (reference sequence). V lost 1 base to trimming and J lost 6 bases, with 13 bases between them. This CDR3 has 14 residues. The CDR3 protein is CASSLVGSWVEQYF. CDR3 DNA sequence: TGTGCCAGCAGCTTAGTTGGGAGCTGGGTCGAGCAGTACTTC.

The rearrangement links TRBV28 to TRBJ1-6; D unclear. The CDR3 extends over 15 amino acids. Germline CDR1 and CDR2: MDHEN and SYDVKM. The germline V and J ends were trimmed by 6 bases and 0 bases, with 9 bases remaining between them. CDR3 sequence: CASRVPSSYNSPLHF. The CDR3 DNA reads as TGTGCCAGCAGAGTCCCGAGCTCCTATAATTCACCCCTCCACTTT.

The chain uses TRBV7-6 and TRBJ2-5; a weak D match, TRBD2 (6 bases). CDR1 is SGHVS, CDR2 FNYEAQ, per germline. V was clipped by 5 bases and J by 5 bases, with 12 bases between them. The CDR3 runs to 13 residues. CDR3 coding DNA: TGTGCCAGCAGCCGGAGGGCCGGGGAGACCCAGTACTTC. Its translation: CASSRRAGETQYF. Based on the CDR3 plus reference TRBV7-6 and TRBJ2-5, the full variable domain is GAGVSQSPRYKVTKRGQDVALRCDPISGHVSLYWYRQALGQGPEFLTYFNYEAQQDKSGLPNDRFSAERPEGSISTLTIQRTEQRDSAMYRCASSRRAGETQYFGPGTRLLVL.

J is TRBJ1-4 and V is TRBV7-9; D may be TRBD1 (6 bases). V lost 5 bases to trimming and J lost 8 bases, with 15 bases between them. Germline assignment: CDR1 SEHNR and CDR2 FQNEAQ (reference sequence). The CDR3 runs 14 residues. Here the CDR3 DNA reads TGTGCCAGCAGCAGGGACACCGACGGGGAAAAACTGTTTTTT. This sequence encodes CASSRDTDGEKLFF. Based on the CDR3 plus reference TRBV7-9 and TRBJ1-4, the full variable domain is DTGVSQNPRHKITKRGQNVTFRCDPISEHNRLYWYRQTLGQGPEFLTYFQNEAQLEKSRLLSDRFSAERPKGSFSTLEIQRTEQGDSAMYLCASSRDTDGEKLFFGSGTQLSVL.

The chain carries TRBV28 and TRBJ2-7, with TRBD2 matching over 11 bases. After removal of 6 bases from V and 0 bases from J, the junction contained 4 bases not matched to a gene. The CDR3 runs to 15 residues. Germline CDR1 reads MDHEN; CDR2 reads SYDVKM. Here the CDR3 DNA reads TGTGCCAGCAGGTCTCTAGCGGGGGGCTCCTACGAGCAGTACTTC. Translating it yields CASRSLAGGSYEQYF.

The chain couples TRBV19 to TRBJ2-1; 11 positions agree with TRBD2. The length of the CDR3 is 16 residues. Germline CDR1 is LNHDA and CDR2 is SQIVND (reference sequence). J was trimmed by 3 bases and V by 2 bases; bases with no gene match: 3. The CDR3 nucleotides read TGTGCCAGTAGTATAACTAGCGGGAGTTTCTACAATGAGCAGTTCTTC. The encoded protein is CASSITSGSFYNEQFF.

This chain joins TRBV6-6 and TRBJ1-3, with D perhaps TRBD1 (6 bases). CDR1 and CDR2 from the germline V gene are MNHNY and SVGAGI (reference sequence). The CDR3 covers 16 residues. With 6 bases removed from V and 4 bases from J, the gap between germline ends came to 19 bases. CDR3 in DNA: TGTGCCAGCAGAACGGGGGGTCAGGGGCGCGGAAACACCATATATTTT. As protein: CASRTGGQGRGNTIYF.

CDR3 in DNA: TGTGCCAGCAGCTTACATTTGGCAGCGGGGAACACAGATACGCAGTATTTT. Protein: CASSLHLAAGNTDTQYF. V gene TRBV7-8 combines with J gene TRBJ2-3, with 7 nucleotides matching TRBD2. V gave up 2 bases and J gave up 2 bases; unmatched junction bases: 10. The germline V gene has CDR1 SGHVS and CDR2 FQNEAQ. This CDR3 spans 17 amino acids.

This chain links TRBV10-3 with TRBJ2-3; TRBD2 aligns across 10 bases. The germline gives CDR1 ENHRY, CDR2 SYGVKD. The CDR3 has 16 residues. The junction had 9 bases not matched to a gene; V was cut back by 4 bases and J by 5 bases. CDR3 loop: CAISGTLAGEVDTQYF. CDR3 coding DNA: TGTGCCATCAGTGGTACGCTAGCGGGAGAGGTAGATACGCAGTATTTT.